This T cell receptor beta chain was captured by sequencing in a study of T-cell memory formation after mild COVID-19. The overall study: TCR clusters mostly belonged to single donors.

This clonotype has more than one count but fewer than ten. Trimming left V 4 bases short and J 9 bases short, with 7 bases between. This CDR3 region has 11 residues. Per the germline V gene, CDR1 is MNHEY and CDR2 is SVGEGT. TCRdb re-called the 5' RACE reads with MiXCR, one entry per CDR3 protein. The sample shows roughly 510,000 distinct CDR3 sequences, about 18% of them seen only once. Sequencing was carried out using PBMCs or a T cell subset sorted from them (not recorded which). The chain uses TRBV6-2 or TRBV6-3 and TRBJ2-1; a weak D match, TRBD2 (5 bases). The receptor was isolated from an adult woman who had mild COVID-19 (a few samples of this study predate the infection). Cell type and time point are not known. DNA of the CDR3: TGTGCCAGCAGTTTAGCGACTGAGCAGTTCTTC. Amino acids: CASSLATEQFF.